Listed here are 26 T cell receptor beta chains from one sample, sequenced in a study of T cell responses to AZD1222 COVID-19 vaccine. Here immunoSEQ multiplex PCR was the method, and the copy in TCRdb shows in-frame clones only, minus some. The data show some 86,000 clones, roughly 86% seen once. The material was peripheral blood, obtained 28 days after the second AZD1222 dose. These receptor sequences come from an adult who received the AZD1222 COVID-19 vaccine.

This clone was seen a handful of times. The chain links TRBV30 to TRBJ2-5; D tentatively fits TRBD1 or TRBD2 (5 bases each). The CDR3 covers 10 residues. Germline V CDR1 and CDR2: GTSNPN, SVGIG (reference sequence). The CDR3 nucleotides read TGTGCGGCCGGGGCAGAGACCCAGTACTTC. Protein product: CAAGAETQYF.

This clone appeared many times. The CDR3 loop is CASSQDRLAGVYEQYF. The CDR3 bases are TGTGCCAGCAGCCAAGATCGACTAGCGGGAGTATACGAGCAGTACTTC. The V call is TRBV3-1 (or the pseudogene TRBV3-2), the J call TRBJ2-7; TRBD2 aligns across 12 bases. Trimming took 0 bases from V and 4 from J; bases not matched to a gene: 4. Germline V gene sequence: CDR1 LGHDT, CDR2 YNNKEL (reference sequence). The CDR3 is made up of 16 amino acids.

The chain carries TRBV10-2 and TRBJ2-7; D unresolved. Germline values: CDR1 WSHSY, CDR2 SAAADI. This CDR3 has 10 residues. The germline V and J ends were trimmed by 6 bases and 1 base, with 1 base remaining between them. CDR3 bases: TGCGCCAGCAGGTCCTACGAGCAGTACTTC. Its protein is CASRSYEQYF.

This chain links TRBV24-1 with TRBJ2-1; 11 bases are a match to TRBD2. After removal of 10 bases from V and 7 bases from J, the junction contained 8 bases not matched to a gene. The CDR3 runs to 14 residues. Germline assignment: CDR1 KGHDR and CDR2 SFDVKD. The CDR3 nucleotides are TGTGCCACGAGTCTAGCGGGAGGTCAAAATGAGCAGTTCTTC. Protein product: CATSLAGGQNEQFF.

The V call is TRBV19, the J call TRBJ1-1; D gene uncertain. Trimming took 4 bases from V and 1 from J, leaving 16 bases between them. This CDR3 has 16 amino acids. Germline V lookup: CDR1 LNHDA, CDR2 SQIVND (reference sequence). As DNA, the CDR3 is TGTGCCAGTAGTAACCGCGCCGGGCAAGGGAACACTGAAGCTTTCTTT. This sequence encodes CASSNRAGQGNTEAFF.

The V call is TRBV29-1, the J call TRBJ2-3, with unresolved D. Looked up from germline, CDR1 is SQVTM and CDR2 is ANQGSEA. The CDR3 totals 11 residues. V was trimmed by 3 bases and J by 4 bases, leaving 5 bases between them. CDR3 sequence reads: CSVEGADTQYF. The DNA for the CDR3 is TGCAGCGTTGAGGGCGCAGATACGCAGTATTTT.

The rearrangement links TRBV29-1 to TRBJ1-2; 7 bases map to TRBD1. V shed 5 bases and J 0 bases; nucleotides not matched to a gene: 0. Germline-derived CDR1 and CDR2 are SQVTM and ANQGSEA. The CDR3 covers 12 residues. CDR3 bases: TGCAGCGTTCAGGGGGCTAACTATGGCTACACCTTC. Protein: CSVQGANYGYTF.

This clone occurred once. The chain recombines TRBV2 with TRBJ1-1, with D perhaps matching TRBD1 (6 bases). The CDR3 runs 15 residues. The germline V gene encodes CDR1 SNHLY and CDR2 FYNNEI. The V end was cut by 8 bases, the J end by 3 bases, with 19 bases between. The CDR3 coding sequence is TGTGCCAGCCGGGGCCGGGGGGCTGGCGACACTGAAGCTTTCTTT. Residues: CASRGRGAGDTEAFF.

V and J are TRBV7-3 and TRBJ2-2; D ambiguous. The germline V and J ends were trimmed by 5 bases and 0 bases, with 10 bases remaining between them. The CDR3 is 15 residues long. Germline V CDR1 and CDR2: SGHTA, FQGTGA. CDR3 in DNA: TGTGCCAGCAGCCACGGGCCCTCGAACACCGGGGAGCTGTTTTTT. This sequence encodes CASSHGPSNTGELFF.

The chain recombines TRBV3-1 (or the pseudogene TRBV3-2) with TRBJ1-4; unclear D gene. Germline lookup yields CDR1 LGHDT and CDR2 YNNKEL (reference sequence). CDR3 length equals 14 residues. Trimming removed 1 base from V and 3 bases from J, with 6 bases in between. The CDR3 region is CASSQVRSNEKLFF. CDR3 coding DNA: TGTGCCAGCAGCCAAGTCAGGTCTAATGAAAAACTGTTTTTT.

This chain connects TRBV27 to TRBJ1-1; D not certain. The CDR3 has 13 residues. The germline V gene has CDR1 MNHEY and CDR2 SMNVEV (reference sequence). Trimming stripped 5 bases from V and 6 bases from J, with 13 bases between. The CDR3 protein is CASSPGRSPEAFF. The CDR3 DNA sequence: TGTGCCAGCAGTCCCGGCAGGTCGCCTGAAGCTTTCTTT.

This clone has just a few counts. The chain is built from TRBV5-4 and TRBJ2-7; 7 bases agree with TRBD1. The V segment lost 4 bases and the J segment 0 bases; nucleotides outside the gene matches: 13. Germline V gives CDR1 SGHNT, CDR2 YYREEE (reference sequence). The CDR3 loop spans 17 amino acids. The CDR3 loop is CASSPRMGQLSSYEQYF. In DNA, the CDR3 is TGTGCCAGCAGCCCGAGGATGGGACAGTTAAGCTCCTACGAGCAGTACTTC. Combining the CDR3 with reference TRBV5-4 and TRBJ2-7 gives the whole variable domain ETGVTQSPTHLIKTRGQQVTLRCSSQSGHNTVSWYQQALGQGPQFIFQYYREEENGRGNFPPRFSGLQFPNYSSELNVNALELDDSALYLCASSPRMGQLSSYEQYFGPGTRLTVT.

This clone was picked up a small number of times. The chain combines TRBV20-1 with TRBJ2-2, with 8 bases aligning to TRBD2. With 3 bases clipped from V and 3 bases from J, the junction kept 6 bases outside the gene matches. The CDR3 length is 15 residues. Germline V gene data show CDR1 as DFQATT and CDR2 as SNEGSKA (reference sequence). The CDR3 coding sequence is TGCAGTGCTAGTGAACCCGGGAGGGACACCGGGGAGCTGTTTTTT. It encodes CSASEPGRDTGELFF.

V gene TRBV7-2 combines with J gene TRBJ1-1; 7 nucleotides align to TRBD1. CDR1 SGHTA and CDR2 FQGNSA come from the germline V gene. The CDR3 consists of 15 residues. V lost 4 bases to trimming and J lost 5 bases; unmatched junction nucleotides: 10. The CDR3 DNA sequence: TGTGCCAGCAGCTGGACAGGCCCTGAGGAGACTGAAGCTTTCTTT. It specifies CASSWTGPEETEAFF.

The chain recombines TRBV10-1 with TRBJ1-5, with TRBD1 identical over 8 bases. Looked up from germline, CDR1 is WNHNN and CDR2 is SYGVQD (reference sequence). After removal of 5 bases from V and 0 bases from J, the junction contained 6 bases not matched to a gene. The CDR3 sequence is 16 residues long. The CDR3 reads CASSLDRANSNQPQHF. For the CDR3, the DNA is TGCGCCAGCAGTTTGGACAGGGCAAATAGCAATCAGCCCCAGCATTTT.

V gene TRBV28 combines with J gene TRBJ2-1; D is unclear. V lost 6 bases and J 0 bases, leaving 15 bases between the germline ends. This CDR3 has 16 residues. Germline V gene lookup returns CDR1 MDHEN and CDR2 SYDVKM. The CDR3 coding sequence is TGTGCCAGCAGAACCAAACCCCCACCCTCCTACAATGAGCAGTTCTTC. Translating gives CASRTKPPPSYNEQFF.

This sequence joins TRBV21-1 and TRBJ2-2; TRBD1 is the table's D call, not checked against the DNA. TRBV21-1 is termed a pseudogene. The CDR3 totals 17 residues. The CDR3 is CASSKVRTTGYTGELFF. CDR3 in DNA: TGTGCCAGCAGCAAAGTTCGGACCACAGGGTACACCGGGGAGCTGTTTTTT.

The chain links TRBV5-6 to TRBJ2-3, with a possible D match to TRBD2 (5 bases). Germline V lookup: CDR1 SGHDT, CDR2 YYEEEE. Between the trimmed V and J ends, which lost 6 bases and 1 base, there was a span of 9 bases. The length of the CDR3 is 13 residues. CDR3 sequence reads: CASIIACTDTQYF. The CDR3 DNA follows: TGTGCCAGCATTATAGCGTGCACAGATACGCAGTATTTT.

This chain links TRBV7-2 with TRBJ2-7, with TRBD2 identical over 14 bases. V dropped 5 bases and J dropped 6; count of bases not matched to a gene: 18. CDR1 is SGHTA, CDR2 FQGNSA, per germline. This CDR3 contains 19 residues. The CDR3 spells CASSRKGGGLAGEGGEQYF. CDR3 nucleotides: TGTGCCAGCAGCCGGAAAGGGGGGGGACTAGCGGGAGAGGGCGGCGAGCAGTACTTC.

The rearrangement uses TRBV10-3 and TRBJ1-3, with no clear D. The CDR3 length is 15 residues. V was pared by 4 bases and J by 0 bases, with 10 bases between. Germline CDR1 is ENHRY and CDR2 is SYGVKD. CDR3 DNA sequence: TGTGCCATCAGTGCCTTGGACGGCTCTGGAAACACCATATATTTT. Translated: CAISALDGSGNTIYF.

The chain combines TRBV5-5 with TRBJ2-5; TRBD1 agrees at 9 bases. The ends lost 4 bases at V and 5 bases at J; junction bases unmatched: 9. The CDR3 runs to 15 residues. In germline, CDR1 is SGHKS, CDR2 YYEKEE (reference sequence). CDR3 in amino acids: CASSDRTGAGETQYF. CDR3 DNA: TGTGCCAGCAGCGACCGGACAGGGGCGGGGGAGACCCAGTACTTC.

The chain recombines TRBV6-2 or TRBV6-3 with TRBJ2-3; 8 nucleotides align to TRBD2. The CDR3 totals 16 residues. With V trimmed by 2 bases and J by 5 bases, 9 bases remained unmatched. Germline V gives CDR1 MNHEY, CDR2 SVGEGT. The CDR3 sequence is CASSYGEGSGGDTQYF. As DNA, the CDR3 is TGTGCCAGCAGTTACGGCGAGGGGAGCGGGGGAGATACGCAGTATTTT.

This sequence joins TRBV6-5 and TRBJ1-1; possibly TRBD1 for D (5 bases). The CDR3 has 13 amino acids. CDR1 is MNHEY, CDR2 SVGAGI, per germline. V was shortened by 7 bases and J by 3 bases, with 12 bases between the two germline ends. The CDR3 protein is CASNLGRYTEAFF. The CDR3 nucleotides are TGTGCCAGCAATCTGGGACGGTACACTGAAGCTTTCTTT.

The chain uses TRBV2 and TRBJ2-7, with D unresolved. V dropped 4 bases and J dropped 6 bases, with 16 bases sitting between them. The V gene's germline CDR1 is SNHLY and CDR2 FYNNEI. The CDR3 has 14 residues. The CDR3 DNA reads TGTGCCAGCAGTGTAGACTCACACCGAGGCGAGCAGTACTTC. Protein sequence: CASSVDSHRGEQYF.

This chain joins TRBV20-1 and TRBJ2-5; 9 positions agree with TRBD2. The trim removed 3 bases at V and 5 bases at J, leaving 7 bases unmatched. The CDR3 runs 14 residues. Per germline, CDR1 DFQATT and CDR2 SNEGSKA (reference sequence). The CDR3 sequence is CSASLSGSLETQYF. CDR3 in DNA: TGCAGTGCTAGTCTTAGCGGGAGCCTGGAGACCCAGTACTTC.

The chain is built from TRBV25-1 and TRBJ1-5, with 8 bases that match TRBD1. CDR1 and CDR2 from the germline V gene are MGHDK and SYGVNS. The CDR3 runs to 14 residues. The ends lost 4 bases at V and 3 bases at J; junction bases unmatched: 2. CDR3: CASSGTGNNQPQHF. CDR3 nucleotides: TGTGCCAGCAGTGGGACAGGGAACAATCAGCCCCAGCATTTT.